This T cell receptor (beta chain) is from a study of radiotherapy plus CTLA-4 blockade in lung cancer. Germline CDR1 and CDR2: SNHLY and FYNNEI. The CDR3 runs 17 residues. Germline trimming cut 8 bases from V and 4 bases from J; bases unmatched to any gene: 17. Libraries were prepared by immunoSEQ multiplex PCR; TCRdb keeps only in-frame clonotypes and omits some of them. This sample carries tens of thousands of clones, 77% of them seen once, and the ten largest clones take approximately 2.5%. The sequenced sample was peripheral blood, obtained from a patient treated with radiotherapy plus ipilimumab. The rearrangement joins TRBV2 to TRBJ2-7; 10 bases map to TRBD2. This TCR was recovered from a human donor with non-small cell lung cancer whose response to radiotherapy plus ipilimumab could not be evaluated. CDR3: CASGEIAGGFQNYEQYF. The CDR3 region has the DNA TGTGCCAGCGGCGAAATAGCGGGGGGCTTCCAAAATTACGAGCAGTACTTC.